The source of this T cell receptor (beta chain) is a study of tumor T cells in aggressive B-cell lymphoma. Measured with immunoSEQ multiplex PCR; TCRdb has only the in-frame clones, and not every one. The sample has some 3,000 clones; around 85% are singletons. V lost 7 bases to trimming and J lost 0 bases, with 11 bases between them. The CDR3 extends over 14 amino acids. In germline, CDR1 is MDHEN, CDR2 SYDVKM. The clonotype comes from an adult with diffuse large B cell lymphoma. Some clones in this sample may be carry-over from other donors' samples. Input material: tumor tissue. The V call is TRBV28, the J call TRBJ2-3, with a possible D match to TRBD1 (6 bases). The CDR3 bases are TGTGCCAGCACCCGGACAGCTAGCACAGATACGCAGTATTTT. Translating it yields CASTRTASTDTQYF.